This TCR beta chain comes out of a study of regulatory T cells in long-lasting Graves disease. General study results and limits: Those with persistent disease had in common more public clonotypes (roughly 3,000) than new patients (around 910).

The table lists this clonotype with many counts. Its antigen is not identified. Building the TCR beta libraries relied on iRepertoire HTBI primers, and CDR3 regions underwent Arm-PCR. In TCRdb, the multiplex PCR reads were re-called with MiXCR into one record per CDR3 protein. The profile covers some 340,000 distinct CDR3 sequences, with about 23% appearing a single time and under 35% taken by the ten largest. Indicated time point: persistent/refractory GD, antithyroid drugs over 5 years with positive TRAb. The authors made the TCR library using RNA they extracted from PBMCs. The V gene lost 5 bases and the J gene lost 11 bases, with 18 bases spanning the gap. CDR3 length: 14 amino acids. Per the germline V gene, CDR1 is LGHDT and CDR2 is YNNKEL (reference sequence).

The sequencing here drew on peripheral blood mononuclear cells (PBMCs), taken when the disease was refractory, from a patient treated with antithyroid drugs. The receptor was isolated from a woman in her 40s with Graves disease. The rearrangement links TRBV3-1 to TRBJ1-4; no definite D call. CDR3 nucleotides: TGTGCCAGCAGCTATACCAGGACCAGTGGGAAACTGTTTTTT. Protein product: CASSYTRTSGKLFF. Using reference TRBV3-1 and TRBJ1-4 for the parts outside the CDR3, the full variable domain is DTAVSQTPKYLVTQMGNDKSIKCEQNLGHDTMYWYKQDSKKFLKIMFSYNNKELIINETVPNRFSPKSPDKAHLNLHINSLELGDSAVYFCASSYTRTSGKLFFGSGTQLSVL.